The 32 T cell receptor beta chains below all came from one sample that was sequenced in a study of T cell responses to AZD1222 COVID-19 vaccine. The method was immunoSEQ multiplex PCR; TCRdb's version includes in-frame clones alone and lacks a portion of them. Among about 82,000 clones listed, under 90% were seen once. This sample comprised peripheral blood, obtained 28 days after the second AZD1222 dose. These receptors all stem from an adult who received the AZD1222 COVID-19 vaccine.

V gene TRBV29-1 combines with J gene TRBJ2-5; 8 bases agree with TRBD1. V was clipped by 4 bases and J by 2 bases; unmatched bases: 6. This CDR3 is built from 14 residues. Germline assignment: CDR1 SQVTM and CDR2 ANQGSEA. The CDR3 region has the DNA TGCAGCGTTGTAATGGGACAGGTGCAAGAGACCCAGTACTTC. Amino acids: CSVVMGQVQETQYF.

By sample share, this clone is medium-sized (0.01 to 0.1%). The gene calls are TRBV11-2 and TRBJ2-7, with D perhaps matching TRBD1 (5 bases). Germline-derived CDR1 and CDR2 are SGHAT and FQNNGV. Deletions cut 5 bases from V and 5 bases from J, with 13 bases between. There are 13 residues in the CDR3. The CDR3 DNA follows: TGTGCCAGCAGCCGTCAGGGAATCCACGAGCAGTACTTC. Translation gives CASSRQGIHEQYF.

As to this clone: Other DNA sequences in the same sample also yield this CDR3. As DNA, the CDR3 is TGTGCCAGCAGTTTTTCAGGGTCCTACGAGCAGTACTTC. Translated: CASSFSGSYEQYF. This chain joins TRBV12-3 or TRBV12-4 and TRBJ2-7, with a weak D call TRBD1 (5 bases). Between the trimmed V and J ends, which lost 3 bases and 1 base, there was a span of 7 bases. CDR3 length: 13 residues.

The V gene is TRBV19, the J gene TRBJ1-3; unclear D gene. In germline, CDR1 is LNHDA, CDR2 SQIVND (reference sequence). Trimming removed 4 bases from V and 2 bases from J, with 12 bases in between. The CDR3 has 15 residues. The CDR3, as DNA: TGTGCCAGTAGTAGGTCCAGCGCCCCTGGAAACACCATATATTTT. Translation gives CASSRSSAPGNTIYF.

The chain uses TRBV28 and TRBJ2-3; a weak D match, TRBD1 (5 bases). This CDR3 comprises 14 residues. Germline CDR1 reads MDHEN; CDR2 reads SYDVKM. V was pared by 7 bases and J by 7 bases, with 18 bases between. DNA for the CDR3: TGTGCCAGCATTAACGGCGCAGTGGGGCATACGCAGTATTTT. This sequence encodes CASINGAVGHTQYF.

V gene TRBV10-3 combines with J gene TRBJ2-2; D is perhaps TRBD1 (5 bases). V lost 4 bases and J 6 bases, leaving 18 bases between the germline ends. The length of the CDR3 is 16 residues. Germline CDR1 ENHRY, CDR2 SYGVKD. CDR3 nucleotide sequence: TGTGCCATCAGTGCTGGGGCAGACCTAGTTTCCGGGGAGCTGTTTTTT. Translated: CAISAGADLVSGELFF.

About this clone itself: Given a much more abundant clone one base away, this may be a read error. The genes are TRBV7-9 and TRBJ2-3; unclear D gene. V gave up 4 bases and J gave up 0 bases, with 8 bases separating them. Per the germline V gene, CDR1 is SEHNR and CDR2 is FQNEAQ (reference sequence). This CDR3 region has 14 residues. The CDR3 region is CASSSSTSTDTQYF. The DNA of the CDR3 is TGTGCCAGCAGCTCCAGTACTAGCACAGATACGCAGTATTTT.

This clone was detected only once. The gene calls are TRBV6-5 and TRBJ2-7; D is perhaps TRBD1 or TRBD2 (5 bases each). Between the trimmed V and J ends, which lost 5 bases and 0 bases, there was a span of 11 bases. Germline CDR1 reads MNHEY; CDR2 reads SVGAGI. The CDR3 extends over 14 amino acids. This CDR3 is CASSRDRSSYEQYF. The CDR3 coding sequence is TGTGCCAGCAGTAGGGACCGGAGCTCCTACGAGCAGTACTTC.

This chain connects TRBV25-1 to TRBJ1-2; D may be TRBD1 (6 bases). Trimming cost V 5 bases and J 6 bases, with 13 bases left between them. Germline loops: CDR1 MGHDK, CDR2 SYGVNS. The CDR3 has 13 amino acids. Here the CDR3 DNA reads TGTGCCAGCAGTAATACAGGGAAGCATGGCTACACCTTC. This gives the protein CASSNTGKHGYTF.

The chain recombines TRBV5-1 with TRBJ1-6; a possible D gene is TRBD1 (6 bases). The germline gives CDR1 SGHRS, CDR2 YFSETQ. The CDR3 extends over 16 amino acids. The germline V and J ends were trimmed by 4 bases and 9 bases, with 20 bases remaining between them. CDR3 DNA sequence: TGCGCCAGCAGCCTCGGGGGGGCCCATTCCTCTTCACCCCTCCACTTT. It encodes CASSLGGAHSSSPLHF.

This rearrangement joins TRBV28 to TRBJ1-4; D not resolved. V gave up 7 bases and J gave up 0 bases, with 3 bases separating them. Germline V CDR1 and CDR2: MDHEN, SYDVKM. This CDR3 spans 12 amino acids. CDR3 protein: CASTATNEKLFF. In DNA form, the CDR3 reads TGTGCCAGCACCGCAACTAATGAAAAACTGTTTTTT.

The CDR3 here is CASSLSGTGGLYYEQYF. CDR3 coding DNA: TGTGCCAGCAGCTTATCCGGGACAGGGGGTCTTTACTACGAGCAGTACTTC. The genes are TRBV7-3 and TRBJ2-7; TRBD1 matches 11 bases. This CDR3 comprises 17 residues. Losses at the gene ends were 2 bases for V and 3 bases for J; bases not matched to a gene: 9. Germline-derived CDR1 and CDR2 are SGHTA and FQGTGA.

CDR3: CASSLAATNTGELFF. The CDR3, as DNA: TGTGCCAGCAGCTTAGCGGCAACGAACACCGGGGAGCTGTTTTTT. The V gene is TRBV7-2, the J gene TRBJ2-2; D unclear. Germline CDR1 reads SGHTA; CDR2 reads FQGNSA. The CDR3 spans 15 residues. V dropped 0 bases and J dropped 0 bases, with 5 bases sitting between them.

V is TRBV5-1 and J is TRBJ2-3; possibly TRBD2 for D (6 bases). V lost 1 base and J lost 2, with 11 bases in between. Per the germline V gene, CDR1 is SGHRS and CDR2 is YFSETQ. This CDR3 has 15 amino acids. This CDR3 is CASSLNGSPTDTQYF. DNA of the CDR3: TGCGCCAGCAGCTTGAACGGGAGCCCCACAGATACGCAGTATTTT.

The J gene is TRBJ2-3, the V gene TRBV3-1 (or the pseudogene TRBV3-2); 15 positions agree with TRBD2. Per the germline V gene, CDR1 is LGHDT and CDR2 is YNNKEL (reference sequence). After removal of 6 bases from V and 2 bases from J, the junction contained 6 bases not matched to a gene. CDR3 length: 17 amino acids. This CDR3 reads CASRPGLAGGHTDTQYF. For the CDR3, the DNA is TGTGCCAGCAGACCCGGACTAGCGGGAGGGCACACAGATACGCAGTATTTT.

The V gene is TRBV9, the J gene TRBJ2-1; a possible D gene is TRBD1 (6 bases). Germline V gives CDR1 SGDLS, CDR2 YYNGEE. V was shortened by 4 bases and J by 4 bases, with 15 bases between the two germline ends. The CDR3 runs 15 residues. The CDR3 DNA follows: TGTGCCAGCAGCCGAGCCAGCGACAGGTACAATGAGCAGTTCTTC. The encoded protein is CASSRASDRYNEQFF.

The chain has TRBV3-1 (or the pseudogene TRBV3-2) and TRBJ2-2; D is uncertain. V was clipped by 4 bases and J by 3 bases, with 12 bases between them. This CDR3 contains 15 residues. Germline V gene data show CDR1 as LGHDT and CDR2 as YNNKEL (reference sequence). CDR3 sequence reads: CASSRQALDTGELFF. The CDR3 bases are TGTGCCAGCAGCCGGCAGGCATTGGACACCGGGGAGCTGTTTTTT.

This clone has only one observation. This chain joins TRBV11-2 and TRBJ2-4, with a weak D call TRBD2 (5 bases). The CDR3 runs 15 residues. Germline V lookup: CDR1 SGHAT, CDR2 FQNNGV. Trimming removed 5 bases from V and 0 bases from J, with 11 bases in between. The CDR3 loop reads CASSDPGRAKNIQYF. As DNA, the CDR3 is TGTGCCAGCAGCGACCCGGGGAGAGCCAAAAACATTCAGTACTTC.

This rearrangement joins TRBV7-2 to TRBJ2-7, with TRBD2 as a possible D gene (7 bases). V lost 5 bases, J lost 2 bases, and 25 bases lay in between. The CDR3 is made up of 18 amino acids. Germline V lookup: CDR1 SGHTA, CDR2 FQGNSA. The CDR3 here is CASSQRGEWGGSPYEQYF. The CDR3 DNA sequence: TGTGCCAGCAGCCAAAGGGGGGAATGGGGCGGGAGTCCCTACGAGCAGTACTTC.

This chain joins TRBV19 and TRBJ2-5, with D perhaps matching TRBD2 (6 bases). This CDR3 comprises 16 residues. CDR1 is LNHDA, CDR2 SQIVND, per germline (reference sequence). Trimming left V 4 bases short and J 2 bases short, with 17 bases between. The CDR3 nucleotides are TGTGCCAGTAGTAGGGGAGGCTTACCAGGGCAAGAGACCCAGTACTTC. It yields the protein CASSRGGLPGQETQYF. Looking up the rest from reference TRBV19 and TRBJ2-5 gives the full variable domain: DGGITQSPKYLFRKEGQNVTLSCEQNLNHDAMYWYRQDPGQGLRLIYYSQIVNDFQKGDIAEGYSVSREKKESFPLTVTSAQKNPTAFYLCASSRGGLPGQETQYFGPGTRLLVL.

The chain links TRBV19 to TRBJ1-5; no firm D call. CDR3 length: 12 amino acids. Germline V lookup: CDR1 LNHDA, CDR2 SQIVND (reference sequence). Trimming shortened V by 5 bases and J by 3 bases, and 5 bases separated the two germline ends. CDR3: CASSPLNQPQHF. CDR3 DNA sequence: TGTGCCAGTAGTCCTCTCAATCAGCCCCAGCATTTT.

The gene calls are TRBV9 and TRBJ2-1; possibly TRBD2 for D (6 bases). Germline V gene lookup returns CDR1 SGDLS and CDR2 YYNGEE. The CDR3 loop spans 10 amino acids. Trimming stripped 10 bases from V and 9 bases from J, with 11 bases between. CDR3 coding DNA: TGTGCCTCAGGAGGGAGTGAGCAGTTCTTC. This codes for CASGGSEQFF.

The V call is TRBV28, the J call TRBJ2-7; D not resolved. CDR1 and CDR2 from the germline V gene are MDHEN and SYDVKM. The CDR3 spans 13 residues. Trimming pared 7 bases from V and 6 bases from J, leaving 16 bases between. Here the CDR3 DNA reads TGTGCCAGCATTTCAGGCAGCCTTTCCGAGCAGTACTTC. It encodes CASISGSLSEQYF.

The chain is built from TRBV21-1 and TRBJ1-5. TRBV21-1 is shown as a pseudogene. The CDR3 sequence is 16 residues long. This CDR3 is CASSTCGVVGNQPQHF. CDR3 bases: TGTGCCAGCAGCACGTGCGGCGTGGTAGGCAATCAGCCCCAGCATTTT.

V usage is TRBV18 and J usage is TRBJ1-5; 10 positions agree with TRBD1. The trim removed 5 bases at V and 2 bases at J, leaving 6 bases unmatched. The CDR3 is 16 amino acids. Germline assignment: CDR1 KGHSH and CDR2 LQKENI. The CDR3 nucleotides read TGTGCCAGCTCATTGGCCGGGACAGGGGGCAATCAGCCCCAGCATTTT. Translation: CASSLAGTGGNQPQHF.

This chain uses TRBV6-5 with TRBJ1-3, with D perhaps matching TRBD1 (6 bases). V lost 6 bases to trimming and J lost 0 bases, with 9 bases between them. The germline V gene encodes CDR1 MNHEY and CDR2 SVGAGI. The CDR3 consists of 14 residues. CDR3 sequence: CASRQGFSGNTIYF. CDR3 sequence (DNA): TGTGCCAGCAGACAGGGCTTCTCTGGAAACACCATATATTTT.

This CDR3 reads CASSIFGTGVQPQHF. DNA for the CDR3: TGTGCCAGTAGTATATTCGGGACAGGGGTTCAGCCCCAGCATTTT. The chain combines TRBV19 with TRBJ1-5; 10 bases align to TRBD1. The ends lost 2 bases at V and 6 bases at J; junction bases unmatched: 4. The CDR3 is 15 amino acids. Germline CDR1 reads LNHDA; CDR2 reads SQIVND (reference sequence).

The V call is TRBV30, the J call TRBJ1-3; TRBD1 might be the D (5 bases). Between the trimmed V and J ends, which lost 3 bases and 0 bases, there was a span of 9 bases. The germline CDR1 and CDR2 sequences are GTSNPN and SVGIG (reference sequence). CDR3 size: 14 residues. In DNA form, the CDR3 reads TGTGCCTGGAGAACAGGCGCCTCTGGAAACACCATATATTTT. As protein: CAWRTGASGNTIYF.

The rearrangement joins TRBV19 to TRBJ2-3, with D unresolved. CDR1 LNHDA and CDR2 SQIVND come from the germline V gene (reference sequence). The CDR3 runs to 12 residues. V shed 1 base and J shed 5 bases, with 4 bases lying between them. DNA for the CDR3: TGTGCCAGTAGTATAGGGGGAGATACGCAGTATTTT. It specifies CASSIGGDTQYF. Together with reference TRBV19 and TRBJ2-3, the CDR3 gives the full variable domain: DGGITQSPKYLFRKEGQNVTLSCEQNLNHDAMYWYRQDPGQGLRLIYYSQIVNDFQKGDIAEGYSVSREKKESFPLTVTSAQKNPTAFYLCASSIGGDTQYFGPGTRLTVL.

In this sample, this clone turned up once. This CDR3 is CASSTDRDYEQYF. CDR3 in DNA: TGTGCCAGCAGTACTGACAGGGACTACGAGCAGTACTTC. The V call is TRBV6-5, the J call TRBJ2-7, with 7 positions matching TRBD1. With V trimmed by 5 bases and J by 3 bases, 4 bases remained unmatched. The V gene's germline CDR1 is MNHEY and CDR2 SVGAGI. The CDR3 loop spans 13 amino acids.

This clone came up a few times. V is TRBV27 and J is TRBJ1-6; D not certain. Trimming cost V 3 bases and J 5 bases, with 8 bases left between them. CDR1 is MNHEY, CDR2 SMNVEV, per germline (reference sequence). The CDR3 runs to 14 residues. DNA of the CDR3: TGTGCCAGCAGTTTTCGGGGTAATAATTCACCCCTCCACTTT. Its protein product is CASSFRGNNSPLHF.

The DNA for the CDR3 is TGTGCCAGCAGCCAAGAGGGGCGATCGAGCTCCTACAATGAGCAGTTCTTC. This sequence encodes CASSQEGRSSSYNEQFF. The rearrangement joins TRBV3-1 (or the pseudogene TRBV3-2) to TRBJ2-1; D is perhaps TRBD1 (5 bases). V dropped 0 bases and J dropped 0 bases, with 12 bases sitting between them. The CDR3 is 17 residues long. CDR1 is LGHDT, CDR2 YNNKEL, per germline (reference sequence).